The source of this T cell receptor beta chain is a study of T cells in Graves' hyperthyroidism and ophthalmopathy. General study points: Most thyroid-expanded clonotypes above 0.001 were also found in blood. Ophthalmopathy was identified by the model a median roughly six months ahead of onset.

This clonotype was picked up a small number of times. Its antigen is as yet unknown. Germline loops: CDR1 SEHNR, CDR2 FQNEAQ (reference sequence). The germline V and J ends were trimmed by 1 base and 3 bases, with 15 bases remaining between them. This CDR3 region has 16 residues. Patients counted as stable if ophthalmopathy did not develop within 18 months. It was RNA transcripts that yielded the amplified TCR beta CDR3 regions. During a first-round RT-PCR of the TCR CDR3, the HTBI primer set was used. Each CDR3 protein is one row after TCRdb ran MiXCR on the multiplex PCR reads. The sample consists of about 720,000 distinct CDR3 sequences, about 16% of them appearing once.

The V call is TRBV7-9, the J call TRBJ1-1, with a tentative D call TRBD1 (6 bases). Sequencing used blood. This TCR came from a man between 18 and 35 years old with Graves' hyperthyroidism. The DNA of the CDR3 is TGTGCCAGCAGCTTAGTCGATCCAGGGGCGGACACTGAAGCTTTCTTT. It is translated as CASSLVDPGADTEAFF. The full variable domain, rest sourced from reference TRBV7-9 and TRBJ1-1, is DTGVSQNPRHKITKRGQNVTFRCDPISEHNRLYWYRQTLGQGPEFLTYFQNEAQLEKSRLLSDRFSAERPKGSFSTLEIQRTEQGDSAMYLCASSLVDPGADTEAFFGQGTRLTVV.